This is a list of T cell receptor beta chains from one sample in a study of CD8+CD57+ T cells in acquired aplastic anemia. TCRdb itself ran the reads through MiXCR, one entry per CDR3 protein. This table has 310,000 or so distinct CDR3 sequences, 50% to 65% appearing once. The sequenced sample consisted of sorted CD4+, CD8+, or CD8+CD57+ T cells (not recorded which) from PBMCs. The source of these receptors is a human donor with aplastic anemia. The CDR3 runs from the conserved cysteine through the conserved F or W. D genes are given only for firm matches. Expanded clones are given a class, and other clones once, few, many or no size at all.

>few|TRBV7-8|TRBJ2-7|-
CASSGTARSQQYF
TGTGCCAGCAGCGGGACTGCCCGTTCCCAGCAGTACTTC
>-|TRBV9|TRBJ1-2|TRBD1
CASSVGQLYGYTF
TGTGCCAGCAGCGTGGGACAGCTTTATGGCTACACCTTC
>-|TRBV19|TRBJ1-1|-
CASTSGTSGSIQGNTEAFF
TGTGCCAGTACCTCCGGGACTAGCGGGAGTATCCAAGGGAACACTGAAGCTTTCTTT
>many|TRBV3-1|TRBJ2-7|-
CASSQGWGDSSYEQYF
TGTGCCAGCAGCCAGGGTTGGGGTGACAGCTCCTACGAGCAGTACTTC
>once|TRBV15|TRBJ1-6|-
CATSRDWQGYSPLHF
TGTGCCACCAGCAGAGATTGGCAGGGATATTCACCCCTCCACTTT
>many|TRBV5-1|TRBJ1-6|-
CASSLTGPDNSPLHF
TGCGCCAGCAGCTTGACAGGGCCCGATAATTCACCCCTCCACTTT
>-|TRBV20-1|TRBJ2-5|-
CSASLTRGETQYF
TGCAGTGCTAGTCTTACTAGAGGAGAGACCCAGTACTTC
>many|TRBV18|TRBJ2-5|-
CASSPAPSEGTQYF
TGTGCCAGCTCACCTGCACCATCAGAGGGGACCCAGTACTTC
>many|TRBV6-5|TRBJ1-2|TRBD1
CASTRDRSYYGYTF
TGTGCCAGCACCCGGGACAGGAGTTACTATGGCTACACCTTC
>few|TRBV10-3|TRBJ2-5|-
CAISEGRGTQYF
TGTGCCATCAGTGAGGGCAGGGGAACCCAGTACTTC
>-|TRBV19|TRBJ2-6|TRBD1
CATLRVGTGGNVLTF
TGTGCCACTCTTCGCGTGGGGACAGGGGGCAACGTCCTGACTTTC
>many|TRBV11-3|TRBJ2-7|-
CASSLYPGPTYEQYF
TGTGCCAGCAGCTTATATCCAGGTCCGACGTACGAGCAGTACTTC
>many|TRBV20-1|TRBJ1-2|TRBD1
CSAVPSTGFYGYTF
TGCAGTGCTGTCCCCTCGACAGGGTTCTATGGCTACACCTTC
>many|TRBV4-1|TRBJ1-5|-
CASSHGRGQGSNQPQHF
TGCGCCAGCAGCCATGGGAGAGGGCAGGGGAGCAATCAGCCCCAGCATTTT